What follows are 8 T cell receptor beta chains derived from one specimen sequenced in a study of CXCR3-negative and CXCR3-positive naive CD8 T cells. Broader study findings: Naive cells with CXCR3 showed TRB CDR3s that were more hydrophobic than those in CXCR3-negative naive cells.

These receptors' targets are unknown. UMI labels and 5' RACE were used to prepare the TRB cDNA libraries. TCRdb reworked the 5' RACE reads into one entry per CDR3 protein, no DNA. This table holds about 98,000 distinct CDR3 sequences. The material sequenced was naive CXCR3+ CD8+ T cells from blood. Subset described: CD45RO-CCR7+CD27+CD95- naive CD8+ T cells expressing CXCR3 (TNR3+). All receptors come from a human donor in good health. Some clones in this sample may be carry-over from other donors' samples.

This chain links TRBV7-6 with TRBJ2-2. The CDR3 covers 15 residues. Germline V gene sequence: CDR1 SGHVS, CDR2 FNYEAQ. The chain's CDR3 is CASSFPPDNTGELFF.

This CDR3 reads CASSLLPGTGNEKLFF. The J gene is TRBJ1-4, the V gene TRBV27; checking the TCRdb D call of TRBD1 is not possible without DNA. Per the germline V gene, CDR1 is MNHEY and CDR2 is SMNVEV (reference sequence). The CDR3 covers 16 residues.

This sequence joins TRBV11-2 and TRBJ2-7; no DNA is available, so the TRBD1 call from TCRdb remains unchecked. Per germline, CDR1 SGHAT and CDR2 FQNNGV. The CDR3 length is 14 residues. The CDR3 region is CASSGTSGSYEQYF.

The V and J genes are TRBV12-3 or TRBV12-4 and TRBJ2-3; absent DNA, TCRdb's TRBD2 call cannot be checked. The CDR3 sequence is 17 residues long. CDR3 amino acids: CASSFWGTSGVDDTQYF.

This chain connects TRBV6-2 or TRBV6-3 to TRBJ2-7; the TRBD1 assignment by TCRdb is unverifiable without DNA. This CDR3 contains 15 residues. Germline V gene sequence: CDR1 MNHEY, CDR2 SVGEGT. The CDR3 is CASSYSHRVTYEQYF.

V and J are TRBV29-1 and TRBJ2-2; the D call of TRBD1 rests on TCRdb alone, since no DNA is present to check it. The germline V gene encodes CDR1 SQVTM and CDR2 ANQGSEA. The CDR3 runs to 13 residues. This chain's CDR3 is CSVEDYRAGELFF.

This chain joins TRBV14 and TRBJ2-3; TCRdb reports TRBD1, a call that lacks DNA to check it against. This CDR3 is 15 amino acids long. Germline CDR1 and CDR2: SGHDN and FVKESK. CDR3 sequence reads: CASSQDGQGADTQYF.

The chain links TRBV20-1 to TRBJ2-5. The CDR3 runs 11 residues. Germline CDR1 DFQATT, CDR2 SNEGSKA (reference sequence). CDR3 sequence: CSAPTGETQYF.